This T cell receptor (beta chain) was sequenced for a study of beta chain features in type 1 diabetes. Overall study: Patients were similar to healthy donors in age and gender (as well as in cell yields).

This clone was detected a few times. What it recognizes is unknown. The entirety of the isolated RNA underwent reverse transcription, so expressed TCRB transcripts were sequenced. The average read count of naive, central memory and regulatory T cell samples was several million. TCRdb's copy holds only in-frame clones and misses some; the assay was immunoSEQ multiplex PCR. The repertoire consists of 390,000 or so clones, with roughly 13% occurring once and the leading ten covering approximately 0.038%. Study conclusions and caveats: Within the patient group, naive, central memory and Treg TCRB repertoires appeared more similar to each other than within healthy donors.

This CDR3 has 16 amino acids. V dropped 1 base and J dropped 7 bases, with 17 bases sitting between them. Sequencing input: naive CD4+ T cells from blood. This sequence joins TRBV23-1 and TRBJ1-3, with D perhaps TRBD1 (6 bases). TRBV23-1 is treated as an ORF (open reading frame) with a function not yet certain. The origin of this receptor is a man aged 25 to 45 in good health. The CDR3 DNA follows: TGCGCCAGCAGTCAATGTTGGGGGGGCGCCCGGAACACCATATATTTT. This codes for CASSQCWGGARNTIYF.